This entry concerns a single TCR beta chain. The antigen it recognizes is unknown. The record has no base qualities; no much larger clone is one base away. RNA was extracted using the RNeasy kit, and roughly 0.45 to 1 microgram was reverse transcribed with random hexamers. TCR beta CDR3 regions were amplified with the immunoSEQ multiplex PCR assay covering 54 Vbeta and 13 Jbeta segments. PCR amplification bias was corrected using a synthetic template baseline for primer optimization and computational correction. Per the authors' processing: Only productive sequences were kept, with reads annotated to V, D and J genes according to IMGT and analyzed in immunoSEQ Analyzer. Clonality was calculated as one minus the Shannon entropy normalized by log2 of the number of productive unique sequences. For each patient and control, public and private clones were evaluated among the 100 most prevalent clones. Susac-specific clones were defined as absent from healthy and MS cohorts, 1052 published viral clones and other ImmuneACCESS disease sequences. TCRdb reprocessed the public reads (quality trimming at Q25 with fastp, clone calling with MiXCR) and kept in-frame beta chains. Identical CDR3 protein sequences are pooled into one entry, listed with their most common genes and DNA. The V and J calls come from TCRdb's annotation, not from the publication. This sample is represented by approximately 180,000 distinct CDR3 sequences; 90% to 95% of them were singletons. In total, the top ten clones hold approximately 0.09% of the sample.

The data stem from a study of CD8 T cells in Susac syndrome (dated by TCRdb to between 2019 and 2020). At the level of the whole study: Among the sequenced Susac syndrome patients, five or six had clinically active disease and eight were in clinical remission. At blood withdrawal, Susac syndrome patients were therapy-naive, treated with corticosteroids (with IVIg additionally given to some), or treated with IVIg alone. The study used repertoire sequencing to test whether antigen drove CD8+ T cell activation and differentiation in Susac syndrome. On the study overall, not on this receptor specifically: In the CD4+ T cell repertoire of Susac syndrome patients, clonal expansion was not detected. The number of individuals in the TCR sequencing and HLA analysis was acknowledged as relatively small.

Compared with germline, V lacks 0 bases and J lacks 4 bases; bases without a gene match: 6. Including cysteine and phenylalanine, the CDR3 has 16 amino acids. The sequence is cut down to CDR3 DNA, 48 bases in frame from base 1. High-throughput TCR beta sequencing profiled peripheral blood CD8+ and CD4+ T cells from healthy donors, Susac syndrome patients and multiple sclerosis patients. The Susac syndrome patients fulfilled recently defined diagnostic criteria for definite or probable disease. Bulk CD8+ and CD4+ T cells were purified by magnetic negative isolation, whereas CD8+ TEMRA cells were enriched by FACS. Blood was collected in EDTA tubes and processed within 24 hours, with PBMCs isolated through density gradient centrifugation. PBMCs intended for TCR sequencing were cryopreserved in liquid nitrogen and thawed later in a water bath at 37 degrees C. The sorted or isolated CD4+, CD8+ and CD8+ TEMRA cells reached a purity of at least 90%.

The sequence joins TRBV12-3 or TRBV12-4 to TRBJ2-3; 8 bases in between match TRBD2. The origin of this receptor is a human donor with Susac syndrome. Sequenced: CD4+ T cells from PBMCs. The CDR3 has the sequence CASSLASAGVSDTQYF. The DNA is TGTGCCAGCAGTTTAGCGTCAGCGGGAGTCTCAGATACGCAGTATTTT.